These 27 T cell receptor beta chains share one sample of origin, sequenced in a study of healthy donors' naive CD4 and CD8 T cells. A linear amplification protocol produced the TCR libraries from around 0.55 ug of total RNA. Each CDR3 protein gets one entry after TCRdb re-called the reads with MiXCR. The sample consists of approximately 180,000 distinct CDR3 sequences, about 70% of them appearing once. Sequences were obtained from naive CD4+ and CD8+ T cells sorted from blood, pooled from several donors. The receptors shown here come from a pool of human donors in good health; the sample pools cells from several healthy donors.

This clonotype was observed a handful of times. The J gene is TRBJ1-2, the V gene TRBV12-3 or TRBV12-4, with TRBD1 matching 8 bases. After removal of 5 bases from V and 0 bases from J, the junction contained 5 bases not matched to a gene. The CDR3 spans 15 residues. The CDR3 reads CASSPTGQANYGYTF. CDR3 DNA: TGTGCCAGCAGTCCTACGGGACAGGCTAACTATGGCTACACCTTC.

The genes are TRBV4-3 and TRBJ1-1, with D unclear. CDR1 and CDR2 (germline): LGHNA, YSLEER. This CDR3 has 15 residues. V lost 2 bases and J lost 1, with 11 bases in between. The CDR3 DNA reads TGCGCCAGCAGCCAAACTGGGGTGTGGAACACTGAAGCTTTCTTT. Residues: CASSQTGVWNTEAFF.

The rearrangement links TRBV29-1 to TRBJ2-5; the D is unclear. Trimming took 5 bases from V and 5 from J, leaving 9 bases between them. The germline V gene has CDR1 SQVTM and CDR2 ANQGSEA. This CDR3 contains 11 residues. For the CDR3, the DNA is TGCAGCGTTCAAGGTGGGGAGACCCAGTACTTC. Its translation: CSVQGGETQYF.

This clonotype was detected only a few times. V usage is TRBV29-1 and J usage is TRBJ2-1; D is unclear. Germline values: CDR1 SQVTM, CDR2 ANQGSEA. Trimming pared 6 bases from V and 6 bases from J, leaving 18 bases between. This CDR3 region has 14 residues. CDR3 amino acids: CSVLGEHVSNEQFF. CDR3 coding DNA: TGCAGCGTCCTCGGAGAGCACGTAAGCAATGAGCAGTTCTTC.

This clonotype showed up just a few times. J is TRBJ1-1 and V is TRBV30, with D unresolved. The CDR3 sequence is 15 residues long. Germline V gene data show CDR1 as GTSNPN and CDR2 as SVGIG (reference sequence). V lost 3 bases and J 4 bases, leaving 18 bases between the germline ends. The CDR3: CAWRPRGEFGTEAFF. CDR3 DNA sequence: TGTGCCTGGAGGCCTAGAGGTGAATTTGGCACTGAAGCTTTCTTT. Variable domain in full (rest from reference TRBV30 and TRBJ1-1): SQTIHQWPATLVQPVGSPLSLECTVEGTSNPNLYWYRQAAGRGLQLLFYSVGIGQISSEVPQNLSASRPQDRQFILSSKKLLLSDSGFYLCAWRPRGEFGTEAFFGQGTRLTVV.

The rearrangement joins TRBV12-3 or TRBV12-4 to TRBJ1-6; D is undetermined. V shed 1 base and J shed 7 bases, with 11 bases lying between them. CDR3 length equals 15 residues. The CDR3 here is CASSLDGGINSPLHF. The CDR3 nucleotides are TGTGCCAGCAGTTTAGATGGAGGAATAAATTCACCCCTCCACTTT.

This chain connects TRBV27 to TRBJ1-2; the D is unclear. CDR3 length: 13 residues. From germline, CDR1 is MNHEY and CDR2 SMNVEV (reference sequence). V was trimmed by 3 bases and J by 4 bases, leaving 9 bases between them. DNA of the CDR3: TGTGCCAGCAGTTTCGCCAGTGGCTATGGCTACACCTTC. It codes for CASSFASGYGYTF.

The chain uses TRBV29-1 and TRBJ1-1; no firm D call. V lost 7 bases to trimming and J lost 1 base, with 10 bases between them. The germline CDR1 and CDR2 sequences are SQVTM and ANQGSEA. CDR3 length equals 12 residues. The CDR3 reads CSAPKGNTEAFF. The CDR3 nucleotides are TGCAGCGCTCCGAAGGGGAACACTGAAGCTTTCTTT.

The genes are TRBV7-9 and TRBJ1-2; no clear D. The germline V gene has CDR1 SEHNR and CDR2 FQNEAQ (reference sequence). There are 14 residues in the CDR3. V gave up 2 bases and J gave up 10 bases, with 17 bases separating them. CDR3 DNA sequence: TGTGCCAGCAGCTTAAGTGCACTGATACAAGACTACACCTTC. This translates into CASSLSALIQDYTF. The full variable domain, in which reference TRBV7-9 and TRBJ1-2 provide the parts outside the CDR3, is DTGVSQNPRHKITKRGQNVTFRCDPISEHNRLYWYRQTLGQGPEFLTYFQNEAQLEKSRLLSDRFSAERPKGSFSTLEIQRTEQGDSAMYLCASSLSALIQDYTFGSGTRLTVV.

The chain uses TRBV19 and TRBJ1-6, with D unresolved. Germline V CDR1 and CDR2: LNHDA, SQIVND (reference sequence). This CDR3 spans 14 amino acids. The V end was cut by 4 bases, the J end by 7 bases, with 11 bases between. DNA of the CDR3: TGTGCCAGTAGTAACCGGGCCCAGAATTCACCCCTCCACTTT. Translation gives CASSNRAQNSPLHF. Filled out from reference TRBV19 and TRBJ1-6, the complete variable domain reads DGGITQSPKYLFRKEGQNVTLSCEQNLNHDAMYWYRQDPGQGLRLIYYSQIVNDFQKGDIAEGYSVSREKKESFPLTVTSAQKNPTAFYLCASSNRAQNSPLHFGNGTRLTVT.

The chain links TRBV29-1 to TRBJ2-3; a possible D gene is TRBD2 (6 bases). The CDR3 loop spans 10 amino acids. V shed 7 bases and J shed 9 bases, with 11 bases lying between them. Looked up from germline, CDR1 is SQVTM and CDR2 is ANQGSEA. The CDR3 region is CSAGGRTQYF. The CDR3 DNA reads as TGCAGCGCCGGTGGGAGGACGCAGTATTTT.

This clonotype occurred a few times. The chain couples TRBV29-1 to TRBJ1-2, with D hard to call. Germline CDR1 SQVTM, CDR2 ANQGSEA. The CDR3 has 12 amino acids. V shed 4 bases and J shed 2 bases, with 8 bases lying between them. CDR3 bases: TGCAGCGTTGCGACGGAGAACTATGGCTACACCTTC. It translates to CSVATENYGYTF. The variable domain in full, with the rest retrieved from reference TRBV29-1 and TRBJ1-2, is SAVISQKPSRDICQRGTSLTIQCQVDSQVTMMFWYRQQPGQSLTLIATANQGSEATYESGFVIDKFPISRPNLTFSTLTVSNMSPEDSSIYLCSVATENYGYTFGSGTRLTVV.

This clonotype was seen a handful of times. CDR3 loop: CASSLGGVYGYTF. The CDR3 DNA follows: TGTGCCAGCAGTTTAGGGGGGGTCTATGGCTACACCTTC. The chain couples TRBV27 to TRBJ1-2, with D possibly matching TRBD1 (5 bases). V was shortened by 2 bases and J by 4 bases, with 8 bases between the two germline ends. CDR1 MNHEY and CDR2 SMNVEV come from the germline V gene (reference sequence). CDR3 size: 13 residues.

J is TRBJ2-7 and V is TRBV7-9; the D gene is possibly TRBD1 (6 bases). The germline V gene encodes CDR1 SEHNR and CDR2 FQNEAQ (reference sequence). The V end lost 5 bases, the J end lost 1 base, and 15 bases lay between the germline ends. This CDR3 has 15 amino acids. CDR3 in amino acids: CASSRAPDRSYEQYF. In DNA, the CDR3 is TGTGCCAGCAGCAGAGCCCCGGACAGATCCTACGAGCAGTACTTC.

The chain uses TRBV30 and TRBJ2-1; possible D gene TRBD2, 6 bases. This CDR3 comprises 14 residues. Germline CDR1 and CDR2: GTSNPN and SVGIG (reference sequence). Trimming shortened V by 3 bases and J by 3 bases, and 12 bases separated the two germline ends. In DNA form, the CDR3 reads TGTGCCTGGAGGGGGCTAGCGCTCTACAATGAGCAGTTCTTC. It specifies CAWRGLALYNEQFF.

The chain uses TRBV5-1 and TRBJ2-2; maybe TRBD1 (6 bases). The CDR3 has 15 residues. Germline CDR1 is SGHRS and CDR2 is YFSETQ. V was clipped by 4 bases and J by 5 bases, with 15 bases between them. CDR3 in DNA: TGCGCCAGCAGCCCGGACAGAATTAGAACCGGGGAGCTGTTTTTT. This gives the protein CASSPDRIRTGELFF.

This sequence joins TRBV4-3 and TRBJ1-5; D gene ambiguous. CDR1 and CDR2 (germline): LGHNA, YSLEER. The CDR3 covers 15 residues. The ends were cut back, 3 bases at V and 0 bases at J, with 9 bases in the middle. The CDR3: CASSHAPPSNQPQHF. The CDR3 DNA reads as TGCGCCAGCAGCCACGCACCACCTAGCAATCAGCCCCAGCATTTT.

This rearrangement joins TRBV6-5 to TRBJ2-7, with D hard to call. Trimming took 2 bases from V and 3 from J, leaving 11 bases between them. The CDR3 totals 14 residues. In germline, CDR1 is MNHEY, CDR2 SVGAGI. CDR3 DNA sequence: TGTGCCAGCAGTTACAGTCTAGGGCGCTACGAGCAGTACTTC. Its protein is CASSYSLGRYEQYF.

This clonotype appeared a few times. The chain couples TRBV27 to TRBJ1-6, with 8 bases aligning to TRBD1. Germline V gene data show CDR1 as MNHEY and CDR2 as SMNVEV (reference sequence). The CDR3 has 16 amino acids. Trimming at V came to 5 bases and at J to 3 bases, leaving 6 bases not matched to a gene. The DNA of the CDR3 is TGTGCCAGCAGTCCGCAGGGGGCGCGCTATAATTCACCCCTCCACTTT. This codes for CASSPQGARYNSPLHF.

In regard to this clonotype: Its ends do not fully match the called genes, so a read error is possible. In DNA, the CDR3 is TGTGCCAGCAGCTTGGGGACAGGGGGCGGCACTGAAGCTTTCTTT. This translates into CASSLGTGGGTEAFF. This rearrangement joins TRBV5-1 to TRBJ1-1; 12 nucleotides line up with TRBD1. CDR3 length equals 15 residues. Germline values: CDR1 SGHRS, CDR2 YFSETQ.

This chain links TRBV6-4 with TRBJ2-1; 12 bases match TRBD2. Germline V gives CDR1 MRHNA, CDR2 SNTAGT. V dropped 6 bases and J dropped 8; count of bases not matched to a gene: 14. This CDR3 is built from 17 residues. The CDR3 reads CASSLSMTSGSQYEQFF. The CDR3 bases are TGTGCCAGCAGCCTCTCCATGACTAGCGGGAGTCAATATGAGCAGTTCTTC.

The chain combines TRBV6-5 with TRBJ2-7; TRBD1 aligns across 7 bases. This CDR3 is built from 13 residues. CDR1 and CDR2 from the germline V gene are MNHEY and SVGAGI. V was pared by 0 bases and J by 6 bases, with 2 bases of the junction left unmatched. CDR3 in DNA: TGTGCCAGCAGTTACTCGACAGGGCCCGAGCAGTACTTC. Its protein is CASSYSTGPEQYF.

The rearrangement uses TRBV29-1 and TRBJ1-2; the D is unclear. CDR3 size: 12 residues. The germline V and J ends were trimmed by 0 bases and 5 bases, with 7 bases remaining between them. Germline V gene lookup returns CDR1 SQVTM and CDR2 ANQGSEA. CDR3 protein: CSVEDERYGYTF. CDR3 sequence (DNA): TGCAGCGTTGAAGATGAACGGTATGGCTACACCTTC.

This clonotype has more than one count but fewer than ten. V usage is TRBV6-2 or TRBV6-3 and J usage is TRBJ1-2; no reliable D call. V was clipped by 3 bases and J by 3 bases, with 11 bases between them. Germline V gene data show CDR1 as MNHEY and CDR2 as SVGEGT. This CDR3 region has 14 residues. CDR3 region: CASSYNRRDYGYTF. The CDR3, as DNA: TGTGCCAGCAGTTATAATAGGCGCGACTATGGCTACACCTTC.

This clonotype showed up just a few times. V and J are TRBV29-1 and TRBJ2-5; 7 bases are a match to TRBD1. The germline V gene has CDR1 SQVTM and CDR2 ANQGSEA. This CDR3 spans 12 amino acids. V shed 3 bases, J shed 5 bases, and the junction held 3 bases outside the gene matches. This chain's CDR3 is CSVDYRGETQYF. The CDR3, as DNA: TGCAGCGTTGATTACAGGGGTGAGACCCAGTACTTC.

The rearrangement joins TRBV29-1 to TRBJ1-1; D might be TRBD1 (5 bases). Germline V gene lookup returns CDR1 SQVTM and CDR2 ANQGSEA. The CDR3 consists of 16 residues. The V end lost 3 bases, the J end lost 1 base, and 18 bases lay between the germline ends. CDR3 nucleotides: TGCAGCGTTGACGGGGTGAGGGGAACTCCGAACACTGAAGCTTTCTTT. Translation gives CSVDGVRGTPNTEAFF.

The chain recombines TRBV27 with TRBJ1-2; D not certain. CDR1 and CDR2 (germline): MNHEY, SMNVEV (reference sequence). The CDR3 contains 12 residues. V was trimmed by 3 bases and J by 6 bases, leaving 8 bases between them. The CDR3 loop reads CASSLYGNGYTF. The CDR3 DNA reads as TGTGCCAGCAGTTTGTACGGAAATGGCTACACCTTC.